One and the same sample provided the 13 T cell receptor beta chains below, sequenced in a study of shared clonotypes between healthy human individuals (dated by TCRdb to between 2020 and 2021). Receptor amplification or capture employed the immunoSEQ multiplex PCR assay. Entries here come from immuneACCESS through TCRdb and include only in-frame sequences with V and J called. Some clones fail to appear in such tables; in the studies checked, an unresolved V gene covers under half of the shortfall, and the cause of the remainder is unknown. This sample is represented by roughly 330,000 clones; 74% of them were singletons. The ten top clones hold about 9.4% of the sample. Material: memory CD4+ T cells sorted from blood. Interpreted using the paper, the cell subset or site label stands for: CD45RA-negative fraction. The source of these receptors is a young man in good health.

V is TRBV5-1 and J is TRBJ2-7, with TRBD2 matching 12 bases. V dropped 4 bases and J dropped 5; count of bases not matched to a gene: 7. This CDR3 region has 15 residues. Per germline, CDR1 SGHRS and CDR2 YFSETQ. CDR3 nucleotide sequence: TGCGCCAGCAGCCCCGAACTAGCGGGAGGACACGAGCAGTACTTC. Its protein product is CASSPELAGGHEQYF.

The V call is TRBV29-1, the J call TRBJ2-3, with 9 bases fitting TRBD2. V dropped 4 bases and J dropped 1; count of bases not matched to a gene: 9. Looked up from germline, CDR1 is SQVTM and CDR2 is ANQGSEA. The CDR3 runs 16 residues. The CDR3, as DNA: TGCAGCGTTGCGGGTAGCGGGGGCGTGGGCACAGATACGCAGTATTTT. Translated: CSVAGSGGVGTDTQYF.

This chain links TRBV7-3 with TRBJ2-3; the match to TRBD2 covers 8 bases. With 5 bases clipped from V and 4 bases from J, the junction kept 8 bases outside the gene matches. Germline-derived CDR1 and CDR2 are SGHTA and FQGTGA. This CDR3 region has 15 residues. The CDR3 region is CASSASGSGADTQYF. The CDR3, as DNA: TGTGCCAGCAGCGCCAGCGGGAGTGGGGCAGATACGCAGTATTTT.

This clone appeared once. The chain combines TRBV29-1 with TRBJ2-5; 7 bases agree with TRBD1. Germline V CDR1 and CDR2: SQVTM, ANQGSEA. This CDR3 has 12 amino acids. With V trimmed by 8 bases and J by 7 bases, 10 bases remained unmatched. CDR3: CSKVGQSGTQYF. The CDR3 nucleotides read TGCAGCAAAGTGGGACAGTCGGGGACCCAGTACTTC.

The gene calls are TRBV10-2 and TRBJ2-3; D is undetermined. V was cut by 1 base and J by 2 bases, with 4 bases left in between. The CDR3 covers 13 residues. Germline V gives CDR1 WSHSY, CDR2 SAAADI. The CDR3 here is CASSEFNTDTQYF. DNA of the CDR3: TGCGCCAGCAGTGAGTTCAACACAGATACGCAGTATTTT.

For this clone: It differs at one base from a far larger clone, so likely a read error. This chain joins TRBV29-1 and TRBJ2-7, with 14 bases aligning to TRBD2. Germline V gene sequence: CDR1 SQVTM, CDR2 ANQGSEA. V was clipped by 5 bases and J by 3 bases; unmatched bases: 12. There are 17 residues in the CDR3. DNA for the CDR3: TGCAGCGTTCGCGGCAGACTAGCGGGAGGGAATCTCTACGAGCAGTACTTC. It codes for CSVRGRLAGGNLYEQYF.

This clone was seen only once. The V gene is TRBV7-8, the J gene TRBJ2-1, with 9 bases matching TRBD2. The J segment lost 9 bases and the V segment lost 7 bases, leaving 13 bases of the junction unmatched. From germline, CDR1 is SGHVS and CDR2 FQNEAQ. The CDR3 spans 15 residues. The CDR3 bases are TGTGCCAGCACCCCGTTTAGCGGGAGTATAGGTGAGCAGTTCTTC. As protein: CASTPFSGSIGEQFF.

V usage is TRBV15 and J usage is TRBJ1-1, with D perhaps TRBD1 (6 bases). The CDR3 spans 15 residues. The V gene's germline CDR1 is LNHNV and CDR2 YYDKDF (reference sequence). Trimming cost V 4 bases and J 0 bases, with 12 bases left between them. CDR3 residues: CATSKGGVLNTEAFF. CDR3 in DNA: TGTGCCACCAGCAAAGGGGGAGTCTTGAACACTGAAGCTTTCTTT.

The V gene is TRBV5-4, the J gene TRBJ2-1; a weak D match, TRBD1 (7 bases). Trimming removed 1 base at V and 6 bases at J, with 14 bases between. Germline CDR1 and CDR2: SGHNT and YYREEE (reference sequence). The CDR3 is made up of 15 amino acids. The CDR3 loop reads CASSLPGGTRNEQFF. The DNA for the CDR3 is TGTGCCAGCAGCTTGCCAGGGGGGACCCGCAATGAGCAGTTCTTC.

The rearrangement links TRBV7-2 to TRBJ1-2, with D tentatively TRBD1 (6 bases). Germline CDR1 and CDR2: SGHTA and FQGNSA. The CDR3 is 16 residues long. V was clipped by 5 bases and J by 5 bases, with 21 bases between them. CDR3 coding DNA: TGTGCCAGCAGCCCCTGGGGGGGGGCGAGGGTGTATGGCTACACCTTC. Translating gives CASSPWGGARVYGYTF.

Details on this clone: This sample includes further DNA sequences coding for the same CDR3. The chain uses TRBV18 and TRBJ1-1, with TRBD1 as a possible D gene (6 bases). The germline V gene has CDR1 KGHSH and CDR2 LQKENI. The V and J ends lost 3 bases and 4 bases respectively, with 12 bases between them. This CDR3 has 14 amino acids. The CDR3 sequence: CASSPQGSGTEAFF. The CDR3 coding sequence is TGTGCCAGCTCACCGCAGGGGTCGGGCACTGAAGCTTTCTTT.

This clone has just one count. The chain uses TRBV28 and TRBJ2-7; 13 bases map to TRBD2. The CDR3 extends over 14 amino acids. CDR1 and CDR2 from the germline V gene are MDHEN and SYDVKM. V lost 7 bases and J lost 11; bases outside the gene matches: 11. The chain's CDR3 is CASNGLAGVPGEYF. The CDR3 DNA follows: TGTGCCAGCAACGGACTAGCGGGAGTCCCCGGGGAGTACTTC. Complete variable domain (other parts from reference TRBV28 and TRBJ2-7): DVKVTQSSRYLVKRTGEKVFLECVQDMDHENMFWYRQDPGLGLRLIYFSYDVKMKEKGDIPEGYSVSREKKERFSLILESASTNQTSMYLCASNGLAGVPGEYFGPGTRLTVT.

This clone turned up a few times. The chain employs TRBV5-1 and TRBJ2-3, with D possibly being TRBD1 or TRBD2 (5 bases each). Germline-derived CDR1 and CDR2 are SGHRS and YFSETQ. This CDR3 has 14 amino acids. Trimming stripped 5 bases from V and 2 bases from J, with 12 bases between. Here the CDR3 reads CASSQTGATDTQYF. CDR3 DNA sequence: TGCGCCAGCAGTCAAACCGGGGCCACAGATACGCAGTATTTT.